The following is a T cell receptor (beta chain) sequence with its context. What it recognizes is unknown. The data are from a study of OX40 agonist ivuxolimab in advanced cancers. Points from the study as a whole: CD4+ and CD8+ blood T cells expanded clonally by week 6 at 0.1 to 3.0 mg/kg.

Looked up from germline, CDR1 is MNHNS and CDR2 is SASEGT. The CDR3 runs to 14 residues. The V gene end was trimmed by 3 bases and the J gene end by 9 bases; junction bases not matched to a gene: 7. Clones were sequenced by immunoSEQ multiplex PCR, and TCRdb holds only the in-frame ones, with some missing. The sample shows about 37,000 clones, 87% of them seen only once. The origin of this receptor is an adult with an advanced solid tumor such as melanoma, head and neck, liver or kidney cancer. This chain uses TRBV6-1 with TRBJ1-2; 10 nucleotides match TRBD1. The source material was CD4+ or CD8+ T cells sorted from blood, sampled in a trial of the OX40 agonist ivuxolimab. CDR3 in amino acids: CASSDSGTGVSYTF. CDR3 DNA: TGTGCCAGCAGTGATAGCGGGACAGGGGTGAGCTACACCTTC.